In this sample, the clone carrying this T cell receptor beta chain turned up a few times. What it recognizes is unknown. The sample comes from a study of T-cell memory formation after mild COVID-19. General study results and limits: Memory sampled before infection contained some responding clones, suggesting cross-reactive memory joined. Clones that shrank (day 15 to 85) were balanced CD4/CD8, whereas later expanders leaned CD4+. SARS-CoV-2 specificity was not confirmed for second-wave clones peaking on day 37.

TCR alpha and TCR beta cDNA libraries with sample barcodes and UMIs came from 5'RACE using constant-segment primers. TCRdb re-derived calls from the 5' RACE reads in MiXCR, one entry per CDR3 protein. The sample lists roughly 600,000 distinct CDR3 sequences; around 17% were seen once. V lost 3 bases to trimming and J lost 9 bases; unmatched junction nucleotides: 17. The CDR3 spans 19 residues. Germline values: CDR1 KGHDR, CDR2 SFDVKD. V usage is TRBV24-1 and J usage is TRBJ2-1; 12 bases match TRBD1. The TCR comes from an adult woman who had mild COVID-19 (a few samples of this study predate the infection). Cell type and time point are not known. Input material: PBMCs or a T cell subset sorted from them (not recorded which). The CDR3 DNA sequence: TGTGCCACCAGTGATCGCCGAGCAGGGGGGACAGGGGGCTATGGTGAGCAGTTCTTC. Protein sequence: CATSDRRAGGTGGYGEQFF.